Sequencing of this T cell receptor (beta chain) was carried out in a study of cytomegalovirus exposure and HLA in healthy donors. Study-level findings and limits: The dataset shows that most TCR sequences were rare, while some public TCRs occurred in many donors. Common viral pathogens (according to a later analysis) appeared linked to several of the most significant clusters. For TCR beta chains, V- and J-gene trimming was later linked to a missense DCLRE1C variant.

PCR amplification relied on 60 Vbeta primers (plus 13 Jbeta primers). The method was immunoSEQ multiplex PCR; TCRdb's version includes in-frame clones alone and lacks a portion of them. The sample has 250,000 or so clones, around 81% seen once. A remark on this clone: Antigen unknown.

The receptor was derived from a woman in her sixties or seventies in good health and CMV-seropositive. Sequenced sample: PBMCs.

The CDR3 reads CASSQDPGFFAEAFF. In DNA form, the CDR3 reads TGCGCCAGCAGCCAAGACCCAGGGTTTTTTGCTGAAGCTTTCTTT. The chain has TRBV4-1 and TRBJ1-1; the D gene is possibly TRBD1 (5 bases). V lost 0 bases and J 6 bases, leaving 14 bases between the germline ends. Germline assignment: CDR1 MGHRA and CDR2 YSYEKL. The CDR3 totals 15 residues.